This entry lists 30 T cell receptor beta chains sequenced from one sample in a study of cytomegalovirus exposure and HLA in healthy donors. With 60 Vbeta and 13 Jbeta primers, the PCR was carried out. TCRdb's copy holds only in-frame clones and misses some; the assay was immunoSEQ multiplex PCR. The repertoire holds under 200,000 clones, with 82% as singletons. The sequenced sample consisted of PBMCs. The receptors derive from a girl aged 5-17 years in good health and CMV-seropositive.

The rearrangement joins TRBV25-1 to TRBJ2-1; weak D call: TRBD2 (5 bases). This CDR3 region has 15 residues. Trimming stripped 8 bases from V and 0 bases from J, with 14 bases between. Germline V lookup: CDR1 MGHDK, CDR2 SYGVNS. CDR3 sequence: CASRLTGSSYNEQFF. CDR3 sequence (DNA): TGTGCCAGCCGTCTCACTGGGAGCTCCTACAATGAGCAGTTCTTC.

The CDR3 sequence: CASSLETSGGNEQFF. The CDR3 region has the DNA TGTGCCAGCAGCTTAGAGACTAGCGGGGGGAATGAGCAGTTCTTC. The gene calls are TRBV7-2 and TRBJ2-1, with 13 nucleotides matching TRBD2. The CDR3 extends over 15 amino acids. Germline CDR1 reads SGHTA; CDR2 reads FQGNSA. V shed 1 base, J shed 7 bases, and the junction held 1 base outside the gene matches.

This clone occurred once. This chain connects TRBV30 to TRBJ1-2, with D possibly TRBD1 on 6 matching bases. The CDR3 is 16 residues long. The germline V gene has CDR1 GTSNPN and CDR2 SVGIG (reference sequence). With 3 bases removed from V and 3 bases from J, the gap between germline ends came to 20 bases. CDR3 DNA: TGTGCCTGGAGAATGGGGGGGGGCCCCCGGGACTATGGCTACACCTTC. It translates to CAWRMGGGPRDYGYTF. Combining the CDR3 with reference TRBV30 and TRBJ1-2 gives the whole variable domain SQTIHQWPATLVQPVGSPLSLECTVEGTSNPNLYWYRQAAGRGLQLLFYSVGIGQISSEVPQNLSASRPQDRQFILSSKKLLLSDSGFYLCAWRMGGGPRDYGYTFGSGTRLTVV.

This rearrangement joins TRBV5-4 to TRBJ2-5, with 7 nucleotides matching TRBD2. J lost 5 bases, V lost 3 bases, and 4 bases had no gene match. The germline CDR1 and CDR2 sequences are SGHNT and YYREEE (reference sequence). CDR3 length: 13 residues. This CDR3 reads CASSSRREETQYF. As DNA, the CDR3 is TGTGCCAGCAGCTCGCGGCGGGAGGAGACCCAGTACTTC. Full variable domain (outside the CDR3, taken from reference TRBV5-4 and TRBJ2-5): ETGVTQSPTHLIKTRGQQVTLRCSSQSGHNTVSWYQQALGQGPQFIFQYYREEENGRGNFPPRFSGLQFPNYSSELNVNALELDDSALYLCASSSRREETQYFGPGTRLLVL.

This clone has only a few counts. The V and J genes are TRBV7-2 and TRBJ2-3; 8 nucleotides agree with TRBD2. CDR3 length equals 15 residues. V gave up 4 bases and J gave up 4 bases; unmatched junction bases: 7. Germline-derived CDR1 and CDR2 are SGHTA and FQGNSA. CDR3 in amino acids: CASSSSAGGADTQYF. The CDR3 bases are TGTGCCAGCAGCTCTTCGGCGGGAGGTGCAGATACGCAGTATTTT.

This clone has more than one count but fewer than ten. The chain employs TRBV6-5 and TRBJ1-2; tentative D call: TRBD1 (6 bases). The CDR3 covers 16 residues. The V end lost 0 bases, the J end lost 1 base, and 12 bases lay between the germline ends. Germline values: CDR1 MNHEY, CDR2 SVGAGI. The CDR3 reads CASSYSPGQLNYGYTF. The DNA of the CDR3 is TGTGCCAGCAGTTACTCCCCGGGACAACTTAACTATGGCTACACCTTC.

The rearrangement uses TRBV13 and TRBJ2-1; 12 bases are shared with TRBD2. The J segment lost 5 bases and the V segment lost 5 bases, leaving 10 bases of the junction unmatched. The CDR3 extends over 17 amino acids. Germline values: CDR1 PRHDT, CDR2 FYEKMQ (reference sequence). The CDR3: CASSPSPGTSGHNEQFF. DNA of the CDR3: TGTGCCAGCAGCCCCTCCCCCGGGACTAGCGGGCACAATGAGCAGTTCTTC.

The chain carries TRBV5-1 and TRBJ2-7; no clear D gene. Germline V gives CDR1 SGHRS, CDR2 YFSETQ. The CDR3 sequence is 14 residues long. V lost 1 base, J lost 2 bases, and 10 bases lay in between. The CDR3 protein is CASSLWAGTYEQYF. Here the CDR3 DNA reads TGCGCCAGCAGCTTGTGGGCAGGAACCTACGAGCAGTACTTC. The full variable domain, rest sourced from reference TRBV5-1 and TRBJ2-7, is KAGVTQTPRYLIKTRGQQVTLSCSPISGHRSVSWYQQTPGQGLQFLFEYFSETQRNKGNFPGRFSGRQFSNSRSEMNVSTLELGDSALYLCASSLWAGTYEQYFGPGTRLTVT.

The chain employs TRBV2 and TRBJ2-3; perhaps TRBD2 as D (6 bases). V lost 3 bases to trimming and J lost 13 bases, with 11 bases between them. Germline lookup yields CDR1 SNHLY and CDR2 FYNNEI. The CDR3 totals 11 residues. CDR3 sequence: CASSEGDFEYF. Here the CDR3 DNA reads TGTGCCAGCAGTGAGGGGGACTTCGAGTATTTT. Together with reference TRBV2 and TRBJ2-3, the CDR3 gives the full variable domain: EPEVTQTPSHQVTQMGQEVILRCVPISNHLYFYWYRQILGQKVEFLVSFYNNEISEKSEIFDDQFSVERPDGSNFTLKIRSTKLEDSAMYFCASSEGDFEYFGPGTRLTVL.

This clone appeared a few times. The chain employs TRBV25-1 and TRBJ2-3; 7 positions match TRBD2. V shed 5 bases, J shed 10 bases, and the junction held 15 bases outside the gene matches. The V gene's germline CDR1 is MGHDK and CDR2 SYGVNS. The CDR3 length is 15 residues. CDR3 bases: TGTGCCAGCAGTAAACCGTCGAGGTGGGGGGGAGCGCAGTATTTT. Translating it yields CASSKPSRWGGAQYF.

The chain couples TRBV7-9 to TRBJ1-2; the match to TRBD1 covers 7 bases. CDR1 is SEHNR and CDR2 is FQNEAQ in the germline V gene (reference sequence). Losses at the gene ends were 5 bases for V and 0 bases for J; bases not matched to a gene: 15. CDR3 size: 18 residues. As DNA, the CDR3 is TGTGCCAGCAGCCCACCTTTGGACAGGACTCCCGCTAACTATGGCTACACCTTC. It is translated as CASSPPLDRTPANYGYTF.

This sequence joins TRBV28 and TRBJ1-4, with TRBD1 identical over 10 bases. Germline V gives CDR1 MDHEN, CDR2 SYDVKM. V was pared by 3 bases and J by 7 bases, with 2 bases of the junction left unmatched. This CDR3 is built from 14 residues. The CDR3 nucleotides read TGTGCCAGCAGTTTGGGACAGGGGTCTGAAAAACTGTTTTTT. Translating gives CASSLGQGSEKLFF.

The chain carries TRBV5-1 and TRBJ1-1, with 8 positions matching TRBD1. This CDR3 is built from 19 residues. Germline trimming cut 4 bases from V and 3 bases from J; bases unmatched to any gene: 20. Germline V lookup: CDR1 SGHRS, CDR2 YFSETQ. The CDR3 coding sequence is TGCGCCAGCAGCCTGAAGGTCCCAACGGGACAGGCATATCACACTGAAGCTTTCTTT. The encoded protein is CASSLKVPTGQAYHTEAFF.

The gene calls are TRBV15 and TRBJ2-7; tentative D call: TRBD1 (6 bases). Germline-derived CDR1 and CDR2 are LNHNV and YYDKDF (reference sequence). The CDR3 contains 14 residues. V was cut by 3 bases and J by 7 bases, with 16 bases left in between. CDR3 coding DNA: TGTGCCACCAGCAGGGACAGAGGGATTGGGGAGCAGTACTTC. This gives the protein CATSRDRGIGEQYF.

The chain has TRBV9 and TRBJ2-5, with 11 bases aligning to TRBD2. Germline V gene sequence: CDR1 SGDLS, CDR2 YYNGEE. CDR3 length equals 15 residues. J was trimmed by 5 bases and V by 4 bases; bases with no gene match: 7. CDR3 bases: TGTGCCAGCAGCCCTTCTAGCGGGAGGTGGGAGACCCAGTACTTC. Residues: CASSPSSGRWETQYF. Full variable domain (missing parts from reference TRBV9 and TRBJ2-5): DSGVTQTPKHLITATGQRVTLRCSPRSGDLSVYWYQQSLDQGLQFLIQYYNGEERAKGNILERFSAQQFPDLHSELNLSSLELGDSALYFCASSPSSGRWETQYFGPGTRLLVL.

The CDR3 DNA sequence: TGCGCCAGCAGCCTGTCGGCGGGTGAAGCTTTCTTT. Translation: CASSLSAGEAFF. This sequence joins TRBV4-3 and TRBJ1-1; D is unclear. Germline V gives CDR1 LGHNA, CDR2 YSLEER. V was shortened by 4 bases and J by 7 bases, with 10 bases between the two germline ends. The CDR3 loop spans 12 amino acids.

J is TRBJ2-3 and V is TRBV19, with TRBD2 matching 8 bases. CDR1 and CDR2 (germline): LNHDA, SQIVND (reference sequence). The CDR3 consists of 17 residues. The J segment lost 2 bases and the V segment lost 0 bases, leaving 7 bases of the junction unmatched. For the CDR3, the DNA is TGTGCCAGTAGTATAGATCGCCCGCGGGGGGCCACAGATACGCAGTATTTT. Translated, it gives CASSIDRPRGATDTQYF.

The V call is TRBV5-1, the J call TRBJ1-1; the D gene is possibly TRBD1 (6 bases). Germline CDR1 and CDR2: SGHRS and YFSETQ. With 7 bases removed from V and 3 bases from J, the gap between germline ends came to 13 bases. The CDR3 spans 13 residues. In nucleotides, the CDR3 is TGCGCCAGCCAAAGGACAGCCGACACTGAAGCTTTCTTT. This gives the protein CASQRTADTEAFF.

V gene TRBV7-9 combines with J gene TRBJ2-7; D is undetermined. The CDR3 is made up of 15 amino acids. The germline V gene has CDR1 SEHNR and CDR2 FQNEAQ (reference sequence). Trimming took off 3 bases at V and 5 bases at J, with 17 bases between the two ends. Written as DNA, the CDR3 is TGTGCCAGCAGCTTTAGGCCGGGTTCAGAGGACGAGCAGTACTTC. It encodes CASSFRPGSEDEQYF.

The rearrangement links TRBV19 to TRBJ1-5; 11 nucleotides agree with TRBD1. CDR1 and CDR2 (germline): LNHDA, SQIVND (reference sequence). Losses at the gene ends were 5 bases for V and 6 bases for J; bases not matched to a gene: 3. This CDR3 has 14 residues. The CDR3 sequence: CASSSDRGLQPQHF. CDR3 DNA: TGTGCCAGTAGTTCGGACAGGGGGCTTCAGCCCCAGCATTTT.

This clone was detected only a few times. The CDR3, as DNA: TGTGCCAGCAACGACCTTACAGGGGGGCCCTACAATGAGCAGTTCTTC. Encoded protein: CASNDLTGGPYNEQFF. V and J are TRBV9 and TRBJ2-1; the match to TRBD1 covers 8 bases. The CDR3 spans 16 residues. The V and J ends lost 6 bases and 2 bases, in that order; junction bases with no gene match: 10. Germline V CDR1 and CDR2: SGDLS, YYNGEE.

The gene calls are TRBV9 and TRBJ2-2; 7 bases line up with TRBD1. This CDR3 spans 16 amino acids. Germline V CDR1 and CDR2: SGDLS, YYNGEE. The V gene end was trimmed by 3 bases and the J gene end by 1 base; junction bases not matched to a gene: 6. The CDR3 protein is CASSAQRQGNTGELFF. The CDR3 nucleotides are TGTGCCAGCAGCGCCCAAAGACAGGGGAACACCGGGGAGCTGTTTTTT.

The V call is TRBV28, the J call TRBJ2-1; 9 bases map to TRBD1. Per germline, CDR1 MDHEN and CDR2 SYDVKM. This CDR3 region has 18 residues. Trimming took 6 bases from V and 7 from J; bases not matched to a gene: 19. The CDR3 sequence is CASRTHPGTGYEGNEQFF. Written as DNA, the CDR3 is TGTGCCAGCAGGACCCACCCCGGGACAGGGTATGAGGGGAATGAGCAGTTCTTC.

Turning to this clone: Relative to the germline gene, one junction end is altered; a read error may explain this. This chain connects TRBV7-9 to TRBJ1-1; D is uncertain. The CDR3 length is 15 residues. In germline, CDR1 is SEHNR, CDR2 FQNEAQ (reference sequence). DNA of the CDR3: TGTTCCAGCAGCTTAGCGGTGGCTACGGTGTCGCGGGCTTTCTTT. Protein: CSSSLAVATVSRAFF.

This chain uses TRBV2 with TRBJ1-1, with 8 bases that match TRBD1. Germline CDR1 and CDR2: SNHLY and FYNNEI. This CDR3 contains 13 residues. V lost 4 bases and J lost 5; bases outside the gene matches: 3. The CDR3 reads CASSGQGMTEAFF. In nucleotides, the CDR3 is TGTGCCAGCAGTGGACAGGGGATGACTGAAGCTTTCTTT.

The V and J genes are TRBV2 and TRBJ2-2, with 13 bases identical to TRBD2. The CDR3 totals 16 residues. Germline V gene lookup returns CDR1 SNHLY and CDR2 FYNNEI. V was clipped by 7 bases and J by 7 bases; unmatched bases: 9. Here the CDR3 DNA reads TGTGCCAGCACCAGGGGACTAGCGGGATTGGGCGGGGAGCTGTTTTTT. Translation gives CASTRGLAGLGGELFF.

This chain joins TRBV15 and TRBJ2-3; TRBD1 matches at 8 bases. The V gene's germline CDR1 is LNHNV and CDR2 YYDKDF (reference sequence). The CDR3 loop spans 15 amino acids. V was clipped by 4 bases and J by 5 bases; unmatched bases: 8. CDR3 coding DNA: TGTGCCACCAGCACAAGGACAGGGAGAATAGATACGCAGTATTTT. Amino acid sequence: CATSTRTGRIDTQYF.

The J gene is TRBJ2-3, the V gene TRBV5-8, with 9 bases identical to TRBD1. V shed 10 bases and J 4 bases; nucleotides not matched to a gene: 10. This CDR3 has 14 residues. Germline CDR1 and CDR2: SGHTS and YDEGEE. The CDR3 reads CAYLRDREADTQYF. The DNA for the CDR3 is TGTGCCTACCTCCGGGACAGGGAGGCAGATACGCAGTATTTT. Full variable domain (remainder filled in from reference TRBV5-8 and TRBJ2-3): EAGVTQSPTHLIKTRGQQATLRCSPISGHTSVYWYQQALGLGLQFLLWYDEGEERNRGNFPPRFSGRQFPNYSSELNVNALELEDSALYLCAYLRDREADTQYFGPGTRLTVL.

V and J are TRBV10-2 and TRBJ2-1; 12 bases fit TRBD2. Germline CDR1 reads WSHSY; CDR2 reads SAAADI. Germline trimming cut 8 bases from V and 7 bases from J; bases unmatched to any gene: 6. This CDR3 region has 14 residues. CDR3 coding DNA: TGCGCCAGCCGGCCTAGCGGGGGGGCGAATGAGCAGTTCTTC. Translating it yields CASRPSGGANEQFF.

CDR3 nucleotides: TGCGCCAGCAGCTTGGCAGCTAACTATGGCTACACCTTC. As protein: CASSLAANYGYTF. The chain couples TRBV5-1 to TRBJ1-2, with D unresolved. Trimming took off 0 bases at V and 0 bases at J, with 3 bases between the two ends. The CDR3 spans 13 residues. Germline V gene sequence: CDR1 SGHRS, CDR2 YFSETQ.